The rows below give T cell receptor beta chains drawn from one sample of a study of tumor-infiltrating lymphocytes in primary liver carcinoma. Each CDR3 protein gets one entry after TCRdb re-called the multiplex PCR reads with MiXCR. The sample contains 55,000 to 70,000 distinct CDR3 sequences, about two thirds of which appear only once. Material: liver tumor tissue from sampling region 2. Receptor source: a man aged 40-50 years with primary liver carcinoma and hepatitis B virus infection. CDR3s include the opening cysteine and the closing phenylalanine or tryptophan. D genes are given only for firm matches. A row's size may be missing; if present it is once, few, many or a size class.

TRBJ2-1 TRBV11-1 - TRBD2 CASSIGKTSGASRFVNEQFF TGTGCCAGCAGCATAGGAAAGACTAGCGGGGCCTCACGGTTCGTCAATGAGCAGTTCTTC
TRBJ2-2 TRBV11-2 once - CASSLASEGVNTGELFF TGTGCCAGCAGCTTAGCATCGGAAGGGGTGAACACCGGGGAGCTGTTTTTT
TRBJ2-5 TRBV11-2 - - CANSQTPGEGKEAQDF TGTGCCAACAGCCAAACTCCTGGCGAGGGGAAAGAGGCCCAGGACTTC
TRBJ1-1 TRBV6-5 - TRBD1 CASSKLQGARTEAVF TGTGCCAGCAGTAAGTTACAGGGGGCGAGGACTGAAGCTGTCTTC
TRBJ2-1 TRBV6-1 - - CAISEATSGRGREQFF TGTGCCATCAGTGAAGCGACTAGTGGGAGGGGGCGGGAGCAGTTCTTC
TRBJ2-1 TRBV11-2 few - CASSLGGLPSLF TGTGCCAGCAGCTTAGGAGGACTGCCAAGTTTATTC
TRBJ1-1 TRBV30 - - CAWSFYEETEAFF TGTGCCTGGAGTTTCTACGAGGAGACTGAAGCTTTCTTT
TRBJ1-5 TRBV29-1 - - CSVEGGAGIADTQHF TGCAGCGTTGAGGGCGGGGCCGGCATCGCAGATACGCAGCATTTT
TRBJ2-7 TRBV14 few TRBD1 CGSITQGSYEQYF TGTGGCAGCATCACACAGGGGTCCTACGAGCAGTACTTC
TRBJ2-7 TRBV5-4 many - CASSLQGFYEQYF TGTGCCAGCAGCTTGCAGGGTTTCTACGAGCAGTACTTC
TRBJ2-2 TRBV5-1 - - CASNLSANNGELFF TGCGCCAGCAACTTATCAGCGAACAACGGGGAGCTGTTTTTT
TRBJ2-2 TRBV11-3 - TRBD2 CARSRRLAGGTGELFF TGTGCCAGAAGCAGACGACTAGCGGGAGGCACCGGGGAGCTGTTTTTT
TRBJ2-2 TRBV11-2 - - CASSLALGGANTGEMFF TGTGCTAGCAGCTTAGCACTAGGTGGGGCGAACACCGGGGAGATGTTTTTT
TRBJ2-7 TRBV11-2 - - CVSSSTRGRRYEQYF TGTGTCAGTAGCTCAACCCGGGGGAGAAGATACGAGCAGTACTTC
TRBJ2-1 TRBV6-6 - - CANSYNGAYNGQFF TGTGCCAACAGTTATAACGGGGCCTACAATGGGCAGTTCTTC
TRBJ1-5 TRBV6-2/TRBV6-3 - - CASSLGQGDQPQHF TGTGCCAGCAGTTTGGGACAAGGCGATCAGCCCCAGCATTTC
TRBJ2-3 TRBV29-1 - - CSVRTDTQYF TGCAGTGTAAGGACAGATACGCAGTATTTT